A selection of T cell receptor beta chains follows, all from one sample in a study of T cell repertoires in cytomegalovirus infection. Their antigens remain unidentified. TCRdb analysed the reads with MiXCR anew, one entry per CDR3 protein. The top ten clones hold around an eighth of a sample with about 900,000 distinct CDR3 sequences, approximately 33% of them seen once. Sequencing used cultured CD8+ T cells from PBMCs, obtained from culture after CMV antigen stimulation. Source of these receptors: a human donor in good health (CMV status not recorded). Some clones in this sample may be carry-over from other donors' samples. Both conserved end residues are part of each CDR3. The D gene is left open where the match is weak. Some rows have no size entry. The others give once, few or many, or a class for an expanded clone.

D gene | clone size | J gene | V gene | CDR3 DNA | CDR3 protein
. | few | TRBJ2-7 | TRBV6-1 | TGTGCCAGCCGCGGAGGGGTTCTGAACGAGCAGTACTTC | CASRGGVLNEQYF
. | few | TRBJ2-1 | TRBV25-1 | TGTGCCAGCAGTGGGGTCACTCGATACAATGAGCAGTTCTTC | CASSGVTRYNEQFF
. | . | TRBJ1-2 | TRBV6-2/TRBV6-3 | TGTGCCAGCAGACCCCGGCAGGGTCACTATGGCTACACCTTC | CASRPRQGHYGYTF
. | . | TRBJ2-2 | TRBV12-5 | TGTGCTAGTGGTTTTCAACGGGGAAACACCGGGGAGCTGTTTTTT | CASGFQRGNTGELFF
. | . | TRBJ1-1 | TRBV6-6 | TGTGCCAGCCATCAGCCCCGGCCCTGGAACACTGAAGCTTTCTTT | CASHQPRPWNTEAFF
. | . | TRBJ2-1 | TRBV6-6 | TGTGCCAGCAGTTACTCGGAGGGTGGCGGGGTGGAGCAGTTCTTC | CASSYSEGGGVEQFF
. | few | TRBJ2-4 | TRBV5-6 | TGTGCCAGCAGCTTGGACAGGCCCAAAAACATTCAGTACTTC | CASSLDRPKNIQYF
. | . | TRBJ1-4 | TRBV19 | TGTGCCAGTAGAACGGTGGGGGGACAAAGGGTCGGCAGGACGACTAATGAAAAACTGTTTTTT | CASRTVGGQRVGRTTNEKLFF
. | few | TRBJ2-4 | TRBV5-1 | TGCGCCAGCAGCTTGGAAGGGGCGAATGACATTCAGTACTTC | CASSLEGANDIQYF
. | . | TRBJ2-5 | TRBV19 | TGTGCCAGTAGTATGGGGTTCAGAAGGTACCAAGAGACCCAGTACTTC | CASSMGFRRYQETQYF
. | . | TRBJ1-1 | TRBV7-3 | TGTGCCAGCAGCTTAACCAACGCCCCAAACACTGAAGCTTTCTTT | CASSLTNAPNTEAFF
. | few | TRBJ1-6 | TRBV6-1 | TGTGCCAGCAGTCCCGACGGCGGATATAATTCACCCCTCCACTTT | CASSPDGGYNSPLHF
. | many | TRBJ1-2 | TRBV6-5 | TGTGCCGCCGGAATAACTAACTATGGCTACACCTTC | CAAGITNYGYTF
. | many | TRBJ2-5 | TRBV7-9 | TGTGCCAGCAGCTTCCTGGACAGCCAAGAGACCCAGTACTTC | CASSFLDSQETQYF
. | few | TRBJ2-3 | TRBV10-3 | TGTGCCATCAGTGAGTTGCGGGGCTCAGATACGCAGTATTTT | CAISELRGSDTQYF
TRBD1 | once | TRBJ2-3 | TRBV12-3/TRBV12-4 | TGTGCCAGCAGTCTCGGGACAGCGCTGGGACCTGACACAGATACGCAGTATTTT | CASSLGTALGPDTDTQYF
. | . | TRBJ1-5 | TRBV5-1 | TGCGCCAGCAGCTTGGATTATCTGGCCGGTCAGCCCCAGCATTTT | CASSLDYLAGQPQHF
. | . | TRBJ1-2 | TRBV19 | TGTGCCAGTAGTATCGGGGGAGAAGACTATGGCTACACCTTC | CASSIGGEDYGYTF
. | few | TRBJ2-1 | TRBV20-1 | TGCAGTGCTCAGAAATGGTCCAGGGGAAATGAGCAGTTCTTC | CSAQKWSRGNEQFF
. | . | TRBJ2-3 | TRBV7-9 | TGTGCCAGCAGCTTCCGGGGCCGAGATACGCAGTATTTT | CASSFRGRDTQYF
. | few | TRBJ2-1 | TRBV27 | TGTGCCAGCAGTTTAGAACCCCTGGACAGCTCCTACAATGAGCAGTTCTTC | CASSLEPLDSSYNEQFF
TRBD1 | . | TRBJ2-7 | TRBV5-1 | TGCGCCAGCAGCTCGGGACAGGGATTGTCCGAGCAGTACTTC | CASSSGQGLSEQYF
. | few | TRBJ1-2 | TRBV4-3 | TGCGCCAGCAGCCAAGATTCGGGGCAGCTCCTCTATGGCTACACCTTC | CASSQDSGQLLYGYTF
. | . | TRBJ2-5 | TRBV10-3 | TGTGCCATCCTGACTGGGTCGGGGACCCAGTACTTC | CAILTGSGTQYF
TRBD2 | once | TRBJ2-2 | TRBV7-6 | TGTGCCAGCAGATCACTAGCGGGGAACACCCGGGAGCTGTTTTTT | CASRSLAGNTRELFF
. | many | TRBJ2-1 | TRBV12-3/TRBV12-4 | TGTGCCAGCAGTGTGGGACACCCGAATGAGCAGTTCTTC | CASSVGHPNEQFF
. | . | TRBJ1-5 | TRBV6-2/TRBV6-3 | TGTGTCAGCAGTTATTACATCTCATTCAATCAGCCCCAGCATTTT | CVSSYYISFNQPQHF
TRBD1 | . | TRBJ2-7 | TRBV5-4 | TGTGCCAGCAGCTTGGTACAGGGGGTGCCCTACGAGCAGTACTTC | CASSLVQGVPYEQYF
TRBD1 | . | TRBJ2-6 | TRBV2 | TGTGCCGTTGGACAGGTGGTCCCTGGGGTCAACGTCCTGACTTTC | CAVGQVVPGVNVLTF
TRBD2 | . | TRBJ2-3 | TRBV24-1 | TGTGCCACCAGTGACCCTACTAGCGGGGCTCACACAGATACGCAGTATTTT | CATSDPTSGAHTDTQYF
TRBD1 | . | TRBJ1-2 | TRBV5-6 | TGTGCCAGCAGCATCCGGGACAGCATCTATGGCTACACCTTC | CASSIRDSIYGYTF